One sample yielded the 17 T cell receptor beta chains listed below, sequenced in a study of shared clonotypes between healthy human individuals. Assay used: immunoSEQ multiplex PCR; TCRdb lists only in-frame clones, some missing. The table includes 600,000 to 700,000 clones, 73% detected once. The material sequenced was memory CD4+ T cells sorted from blood. The subset: CD45RA-negative fraction. The origin of the receptors is a woman in her 30s in good health.

This clone has only a few counts. The chain carries TRBV7-3 and TRBJ2-2; D is uncertain. There are 12 residues in the CDR3. CDR1 is SGHTA and CDR2 is FQGTGA in the germline V gene. The V end lost 7 bases, the J end lost 3 bases, and 6 bases lay between the germline ends. CDR3 sequence (DNA): TGTGCCAGCAAACCGGACACCGGGGAGCTGTTTTTT. Protein: CASKPDTGELFF.

Written as DNA, the CDR3 is TGTGCCAGCTCACCACTAACGCTGGGGGACTATGGCTACACCTTC. It encodes CASSPLTLGDYGYTF. This rearrangement joins TRBV18 to TRBJ1-2, with D possibly TRBD1 on 5 matching bases. Trimming removed 1 base at V and 3 bases at J, with 12 bases between. This CDR3 has 15 amino acids. Germline V lookup: CDR1 KGHSH, CDR2 LQKENI.

The V and J genes are TRBV19 and TRBJ2-7; 10 bases match TRBD2. Germline values: CDR1 LNHDA, CDR2 SQIVND (reference sequence). This CDR3 has 16 amino acids. The trim removed 5 bases at V and 0 bases at J, leaving 7 bases unmatched. CDR3 sequence (DNA): TGTGCCAGTAGTTTCGCGGGGACTAGCGCCTCCTACGAGCAGTACTTC. This gives the protein CASSFAGTSASYEQYF.

In this sample, this clone turned up a few times. The sample carries other DNA sequences with the same CDR3. This sequence joins TRBV18 and TRBJ2-7, with TRBD2 as a possible D gene (5 bases). The CDR3 is 12 amino acids. The V gene lost 3 bases and the J gene lost 2 bases, with 5 bases spanning the gap. CDR1 KGHSH and CDR2 LQKENI come from the germline V gene. The CDR3 nucleotides are TGTGCCAGCTCACCCGGGACCTACGAGCAGTACTTC. Translation: CASSPGTYEQYF. The variable domain in full, completed from reference TRBV18 and TRBJ2-7, reads NAGVMQNPRHLVRRRGQEARLRCSPMKGHSHVYWYRQLPEEGLKFMVYLQKENIIDESGMPKERFSAEFPKEGPSILRIQQVVRGDSAAYFCASSPGTYEQYFGPGTRLTVT.

This chain uses TRBV5-1 with TRBJ2-1, with D perhaps TRBD2 (6 bases). CDR3 length: 16 amino acids. Trimming removed 1 base at V and 3 bases at J, with 14 bases between. The germline V gene encodes CDR1 SGHRS and CDR2 YFSETQ. The CDR3 protein is CASSLLLAANYNEQFF. The CDR3 coding sequence is TGCGCCAGCAGCTTGCTACTAGCCGCTAACTACAATGAGCAGTTCTTC.

This rearrangement joins TRBV7-2 to TRBJ1-5; D ambiguous. Germline loops: CDR1 SGHTA, CDR2 FQGNSA. V lost 4 bases to trimming and J lost 2 bases, with 15 bases between them. CDR3 size: 16 residues. CDR3 sequence reads: CASSSTPNPGNQPQHF. CDR3 DNA sequence: TGTGCCAGCAGCTCGACACCCAATCCGGGCAATCAGCCCCAGCATTTT.

The V gene is TRBV27, the J gene TRBJ1-1; D is unclear. Trimming removed 5 bases at V and 0 bases at J, with 4 bases between. Germline V gene data show CDR1 as MNHEY and CDR2 as SMNVEV (reference sequence). This CDR3 is 12 amino acids long. DNA for the CDR3: TGTGCCAGCAGTAAAGTGAACACTGAAGCTTTCTTT. Encoded protein: CASSKVNTEAFF.

The gene calls are TRBV25-1 and TRBJ2-4; 9 bases fit TRBD2. The length of the CDR3 is 16 residues. Germline loops: CDR1 MGHDK, CDR2 SYGVNS. V dropped 3 bases and J dropped 3; count of bases not matched to a gene: 6. CDR3 sequence (DNA): TGTGCCAGCAGTGAGCTTCAAGCGGGAGGCAAAAACATTCAGTACTTC. Translation: CASSELQAGGKNIQYF. Together with reference TRBV25-1 and TRBJ2-4, the CDR3 gives the full variable domain: EADIYQTPRYLVIGTGKKITLECSQTMGHDKMYWYQQDPGMELHLIHYSYGVNSTEKGDLSSESTVSRIRTEHFPLTLESARPSHTSQYLCASSELQAGGKNIQYFGAGTRLSVL.

The chain employs TRBV28 and TRBJ1-5, with 7 bases aligning to TRBD1. The junction had 7 bases not matched to a gene; V was cut back by 6 bases and J by 8 bases. The CDR3 sequence is 13 residues long. Germline lookup yields CDR1 MDHEN and CDR2 SYDVKM. CDR3 coding DNA: TGTGCCAGCAGATCGGACAGGACAAAGCCCCAGCATTTT. Its protein is CASRSDRTKPQHF.

This clone was seen only a few times. CDR3: CACSRIMNTEAFF. The CDR3 nucleotides read TGTGCCTGCTCCAGAATCATGAACACTGAAGCTTTCTTT. The J gene is TRBJ1-1, the V gene TRBV30; the D is unclear. Trimming took off 6 bases at V and 0 bases at J, with 11 bases between the two ends. Germline V gene lookup returns CDR1 GTSNPN and CDR2 SVGIG (reference sequence). This CDR3 contains 13 residues.

The rearrangement uses TRBV28 and TRBJ1-5; D is possibly TRBD1 (6 bases). CDR3 length equals 17 residues. The V end was cut by 2 bases, the J end by 0 bases, with 14 bases between. Per germline, CDR1 MDHEN and CDR2 SYDVKM. CDR3 loop: CASSLRTGSYSNQPQHF. The CDR3 DNA is TGTGCCAGCAGTTTAAGAACAGGGAGTTATAGCAATCAGCCCCAGCATTTT.

This sequence joins TRBV7-8 and TRBJ2-1, with D perhaps matching TRBD1 (6 bases). The germline V gene has CDR1 SGHVS and CDR2 FQNEAQ. The CDR3 is 15 residues long. Trimming left V 1 base short and J 7 bases short, with 14 bases between. The CDR3 reads CASSLGPRTANEQFF. In DNA, the CDR3 is TGTGCCAGCAGCTTAGGCCCCCGGACAGCTAATGAGCAGTTCTTC.

The rearrangement links TRBV27 to TRBJ1-4, with no clear D. In germline, CDR1 is MNHEY, CDR2 SMNVEV (reference sequence). Trimming took off 6 bases at V and 0 bases at J, with 8 bases between the two ends. This CDR3 contains 14 residues. As DNA, the CDR3 is TGTGCCAGCAGGCCGGGAACAACTAATGAAAAACTGTTTTTT. Translation: CASRPGTTNEKLFF.

The chain is built from TRBV28 and TRBJ2-1; D possibly corresponds to TRBD1 (6 bases). V was cut by 6 bases and J by 0 bases, with 12 bases left in between. Germline CDR1 is MDHEN and CDR2 is SYDVKM. CDR3 size: 15 residues. CDR3 bases: TGTGCCAGCAGAAACTACAGGGCCTCCTACAATGAGCAGTTCTTC. Protein product: CASRNYRASYNEQFF. Based on the CDR3 plus reference TRBV28 and TRBJ2-1, the full variable domain is DVKVTQSSRYLVKRTGEKVFLECVQDMDHENMFWYRQDPGLGLRLIYFSYDVKMKEKGDIPEGYSVSREKKERFSLILESASTNQTSMYLCASRNYRASYNEQFFGPGTRLTVL.

The rearrangement links TRBV4-2 to TRBJ1-2, with D unresolved. V was trimmed by 3 bases and J by 4 bases, leaving 18 bases between them. CDR3 length: 16 amino acids. Per germline, CDR1 LGHNA and CDR2 YNFKEQ. CDR3 in DNA: TGTGCCAGCAGCCATCCCCCGTCTATGGGTGCCTATGGCTACACCTTC. This translates into CASSHPPSMGAYGYTF.

The chain joins TRBV5-1 to TRBJ2-3; D remains unclear. V was cut by 0 bases and J by 1 base, with 6 bases left in between. Germline CDR1 SGHRS, CDR2 YFSETQ. This CDR3 is 14 amino acids long. The CDR3 reads CASSLGGGTDTQYF. The CDR3 nucleotides read TGCGCCAGCAGCTTGGGCGGAGGCACAGATACGCAGTATTTT.

The sample holds a few counts of this clone. V and J are TRBV6-1 and TRBJ2-1; 9 bases fit TRBD2. V was clipped by 5 bases and J by 9 bases; unmatched bases: 11. CDR3 length: 15 residues. In germline, CDR1 is MNHNS, CDR2 SASEGT. CDR3 residues: CASSLSGRVGSEQFF. The CDR3, as DNA: TGTGCCAGCAGTCTTAGCGGGAGAGTCGGAAGTGAGCAGTTCTTC.